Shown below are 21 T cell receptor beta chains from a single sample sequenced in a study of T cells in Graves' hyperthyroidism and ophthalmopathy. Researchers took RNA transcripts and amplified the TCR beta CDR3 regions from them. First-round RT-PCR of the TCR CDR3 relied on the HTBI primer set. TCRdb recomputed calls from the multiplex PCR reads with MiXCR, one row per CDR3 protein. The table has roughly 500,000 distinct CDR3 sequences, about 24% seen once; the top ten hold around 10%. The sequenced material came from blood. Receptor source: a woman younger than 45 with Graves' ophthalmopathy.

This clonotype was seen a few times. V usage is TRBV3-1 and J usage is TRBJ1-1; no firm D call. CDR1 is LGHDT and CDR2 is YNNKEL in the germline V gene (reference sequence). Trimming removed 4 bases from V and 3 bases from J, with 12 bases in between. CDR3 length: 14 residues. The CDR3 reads CASSPHRRDTEAFF. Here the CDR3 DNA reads TGTGCCAGCAGCCCACACCGACGGGACACTGAAGCTTTCTTT.

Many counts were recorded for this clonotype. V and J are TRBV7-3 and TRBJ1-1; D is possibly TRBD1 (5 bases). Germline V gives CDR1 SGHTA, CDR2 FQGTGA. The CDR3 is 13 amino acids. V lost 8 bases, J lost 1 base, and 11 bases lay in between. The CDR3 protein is CASGRQQNTEAFF. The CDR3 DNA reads TGTGCCAGCGGAAGACAGCAGAACACTGAAGCTTTCTTT.

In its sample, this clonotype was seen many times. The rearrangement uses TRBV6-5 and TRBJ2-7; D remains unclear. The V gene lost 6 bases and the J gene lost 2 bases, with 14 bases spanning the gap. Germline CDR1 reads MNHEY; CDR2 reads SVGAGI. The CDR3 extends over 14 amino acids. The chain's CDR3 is CASSLQRRAYEQYF. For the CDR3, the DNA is TGTGCCAGCAGCTTACAGCGTAGAGCCTACGAGCAGTACTTC.

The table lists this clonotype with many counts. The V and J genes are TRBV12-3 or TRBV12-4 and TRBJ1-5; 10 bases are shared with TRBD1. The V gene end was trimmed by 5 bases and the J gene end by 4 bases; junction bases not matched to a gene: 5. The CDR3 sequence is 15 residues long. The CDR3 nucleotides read TGTGCCAGCAGTAGGGGGACAGGGGAGAATCAGCCCCAGCATTTT. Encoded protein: CASSRGTGENQPQHF.

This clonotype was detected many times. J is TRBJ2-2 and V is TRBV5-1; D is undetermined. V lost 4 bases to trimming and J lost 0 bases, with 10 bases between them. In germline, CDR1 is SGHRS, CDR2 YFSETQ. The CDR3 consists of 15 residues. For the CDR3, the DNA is TGCGCCAGCAGCCTACTAACTGCGAACACCGGGGAGCTGTTTTTT. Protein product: CASSLLTANTGELFF.

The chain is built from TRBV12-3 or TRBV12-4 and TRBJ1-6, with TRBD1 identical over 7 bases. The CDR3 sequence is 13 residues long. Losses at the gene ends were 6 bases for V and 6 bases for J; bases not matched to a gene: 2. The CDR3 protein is CASSGTANSPLHF. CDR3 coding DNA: TGTGCCAGCAGCGGGACAGCTAATTCACCCCTCCACTTT.

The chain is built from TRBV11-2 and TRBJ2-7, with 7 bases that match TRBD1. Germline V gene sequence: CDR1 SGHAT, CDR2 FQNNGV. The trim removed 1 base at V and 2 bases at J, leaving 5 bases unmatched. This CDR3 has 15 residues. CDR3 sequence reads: CASSLVPGQAYEQYF. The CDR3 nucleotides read TGTGCCAGCAGCTTAGTCCCTGGACAGGCCTACGAGCAGTACTTC. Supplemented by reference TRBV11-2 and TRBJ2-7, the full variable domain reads EAGVAQSPRYKIIEKRQSVAFWCNPISGHATLYWYQQILGQGPKLLIQFQNNGVVDDSQLPKDRFSAERLKGVDSTLKIQPAKLEDSAVYLCASSLVPGQAYEQYFGPGTRLTVT.

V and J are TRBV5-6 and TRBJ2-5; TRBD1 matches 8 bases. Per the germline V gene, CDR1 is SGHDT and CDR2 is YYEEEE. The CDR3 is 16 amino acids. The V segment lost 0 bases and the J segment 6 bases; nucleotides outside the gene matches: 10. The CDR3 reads CASSLGQGRTGKTQYF. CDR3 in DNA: TGTGCCAGCAGCTTGGGACAGGGGAGAACGGGAAAGACCCAGTACTTC.

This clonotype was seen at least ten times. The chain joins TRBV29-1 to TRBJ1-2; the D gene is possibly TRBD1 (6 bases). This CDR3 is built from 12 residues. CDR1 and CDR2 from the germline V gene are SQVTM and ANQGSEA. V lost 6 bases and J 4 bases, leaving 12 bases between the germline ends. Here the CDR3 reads CSVVEQGYGYTF. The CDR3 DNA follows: TGCAGCGTGGTTGAACAGGGCTATGGCTACACCTTC.

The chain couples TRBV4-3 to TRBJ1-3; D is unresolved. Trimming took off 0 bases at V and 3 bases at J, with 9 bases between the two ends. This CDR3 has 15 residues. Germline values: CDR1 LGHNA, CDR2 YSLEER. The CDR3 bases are TGCGCCAGCAGCCAAGATTCTTCGCTTGGAAACACCATATATTTT. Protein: CASSQDSSLGNTIYF.

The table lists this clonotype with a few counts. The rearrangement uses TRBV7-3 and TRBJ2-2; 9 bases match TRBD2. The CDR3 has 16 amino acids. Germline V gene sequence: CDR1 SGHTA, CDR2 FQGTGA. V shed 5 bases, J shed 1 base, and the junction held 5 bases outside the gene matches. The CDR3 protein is CASSPEAGGNTGELFF. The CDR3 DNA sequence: TGTGCCAGCAGCCCCGAAGCGGGGGGGAACACCGGGGAGCTGTTTTTT.

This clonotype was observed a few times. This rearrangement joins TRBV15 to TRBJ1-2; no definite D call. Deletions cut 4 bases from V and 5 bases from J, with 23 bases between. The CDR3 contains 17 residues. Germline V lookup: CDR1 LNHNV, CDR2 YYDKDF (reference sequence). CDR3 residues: CATSTAPIGDGNYGYTF. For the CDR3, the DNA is TGTGCCACCAGCACCGCACCCATTGGGGATGGAAATTATGGCTACACCTTC.

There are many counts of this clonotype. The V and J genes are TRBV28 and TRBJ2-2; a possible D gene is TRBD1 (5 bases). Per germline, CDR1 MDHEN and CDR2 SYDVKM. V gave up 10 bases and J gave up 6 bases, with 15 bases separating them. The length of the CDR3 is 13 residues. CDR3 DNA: TGTGCCACTCTAAGACAGAGTGCCGGGGAGCTGTTTTTT. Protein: CATLRQSAGELFF.

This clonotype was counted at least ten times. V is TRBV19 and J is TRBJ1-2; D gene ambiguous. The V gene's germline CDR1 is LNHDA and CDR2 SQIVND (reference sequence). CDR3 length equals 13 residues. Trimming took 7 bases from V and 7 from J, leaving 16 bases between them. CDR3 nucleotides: TGTGCCAGTACCCCGTGGAGGGAAGGTGGCTACACCTTC. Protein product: CASTPWREGGYTF.

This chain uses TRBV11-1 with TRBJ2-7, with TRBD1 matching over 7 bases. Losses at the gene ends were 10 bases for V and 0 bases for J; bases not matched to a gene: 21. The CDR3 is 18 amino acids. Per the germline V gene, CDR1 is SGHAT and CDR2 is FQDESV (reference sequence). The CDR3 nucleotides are TGTGCCACTGCCAGCGATTTTCCCCGGGACAGATTCTCCTACGAGCAGTACTTC. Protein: CATASDFPRDRFSYEQYF.

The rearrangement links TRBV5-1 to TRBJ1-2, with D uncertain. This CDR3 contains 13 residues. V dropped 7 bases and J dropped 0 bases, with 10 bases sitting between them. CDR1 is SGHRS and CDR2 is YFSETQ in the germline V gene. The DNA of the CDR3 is TGCGCCAGCCGGGTCTTCACTAACTATGGCTACACCTTC. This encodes CASRVFTNYGYTF.

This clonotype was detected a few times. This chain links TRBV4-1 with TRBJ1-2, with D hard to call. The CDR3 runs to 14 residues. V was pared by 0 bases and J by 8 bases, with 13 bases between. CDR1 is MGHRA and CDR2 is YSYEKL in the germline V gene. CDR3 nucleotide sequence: TGCGCCAGCAGCCAAGAGTCCCAGATCGGAGGCTACACCTTC. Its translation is CASSQESQIGGYTF.

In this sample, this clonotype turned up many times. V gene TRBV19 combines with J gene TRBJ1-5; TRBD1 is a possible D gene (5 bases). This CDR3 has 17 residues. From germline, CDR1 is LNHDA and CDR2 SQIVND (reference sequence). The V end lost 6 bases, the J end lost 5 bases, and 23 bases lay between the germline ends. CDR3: CASSVAPQFLGDQPQHF. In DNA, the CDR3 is TGTGCCAGTAGCGTTGCCCCCCAATTTCTAGGGGATCAGCCCCAGCATTTT.

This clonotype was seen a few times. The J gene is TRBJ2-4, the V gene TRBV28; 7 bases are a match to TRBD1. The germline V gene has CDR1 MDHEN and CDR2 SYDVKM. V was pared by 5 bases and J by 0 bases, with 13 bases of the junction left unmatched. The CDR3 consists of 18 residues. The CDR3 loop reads CASSTRDSTSLAKNIQYF. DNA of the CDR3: TGTGCCAGCAGTACCCGGGACAGCACTTCCCTAGCCAAAAACATTCAGTACTTC.

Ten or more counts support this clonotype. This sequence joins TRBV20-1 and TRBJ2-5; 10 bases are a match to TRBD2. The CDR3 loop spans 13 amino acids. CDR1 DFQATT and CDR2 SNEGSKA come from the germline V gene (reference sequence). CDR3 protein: CRATSGVQETQYF. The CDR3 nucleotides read TGCAGGGCAACTAGCGGGGTACAAGAGACCCAGTACTTC.

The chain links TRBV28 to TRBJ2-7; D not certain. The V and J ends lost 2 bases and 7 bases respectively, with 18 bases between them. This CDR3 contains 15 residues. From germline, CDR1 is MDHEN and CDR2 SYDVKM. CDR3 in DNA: TGTGCCAGCAGTTTAGGAGTTGGTGGGCGCTTGGAGCAGTACTTC. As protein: CASSLGVGGRLEQYF.